This T cell receptor beta chain stems from a study of T cell repertoires in cytomegalovirus infection. Study summary: It can be stated that public TCR beta signatures indicated CMV infection as well as a matching HLA type.

A single record per CDR3 protein comes from TCRdb applying MiXCR to the reads. This table has some 920,000 distinct CDR3 sequences, about 33% appearing once. Trimming stripped 8 bases from V and 2 bases from J, with 19 bases between. CDR3 length: 15 amino acids. From germline, CDR1 is SNHLY and CDR2 FYNNEI. A word on this clonotype: Its antigen is not identified.

This rearrangement joins TRBV2 to TRBJ2-7; D perhaps matches TRBD2 (5 bases). The clonotype originates from a human donor in good health (CMV status not recorded). Some clones in this sample may be carry-over from other donors' samples. The sequencing here drew on cultured CD8+ T cells from PBMCs, taken from culture after CMV antigen stimulation. The CDR3 bases are TGTGCCAGCTCTGAGGGCCAGCGCACCACCTACGAGCAGTACTTC. It translates to CASSEGQRTTYEQYF. The variable domain in full, completed from reference TRBV2 and TRBJ2-7, reads EPEVTQTPSHQVTQMGQEVILRCVPISNHLYFYWYRQILGQKVEFLVSFYNNEISEKSEIFDDQFSVERPDGSNFTLKIRSTKLEDSAMYFCASSEGQRTTYEQYFGPGTRLTVT.